This is a list of T cell receptor beta chains from one sample in a study of blood T cell repertoires in COVID-19. The protocol was immunoSEQ multiplex PCR, while the TCRdb copy is restricted to in-frame clones and leaves out a portion. The data show some 340,000 clones, with roughly nine tenths seen just once and 3.9% held by the top ten. Sequenced material: PBMCs or T cells enriched from blood (not recorded which). Source of these receptors: a woman in her 30s who had been exposed to COVID-19. Each CDR3 is given with its conserved first and last residue. A D gene is named only where the DNA matches it firmly. Size tells how often a clone was seen (once, few, many) or the class of an expanded clone, and some rows leave it out.

V	size	D	J	CDR3	DNA
TRBV7-8	.	.	TRBJ1-6	CASSYGRGSYNSPLHF	TGTGCCAGCAGCTACGGGAGGGGCTCCTATAATTCACCCCTCCACTTT
TRBV11-3	.	.	TRBJ2-3	CASSLDLDTQYF	TGTGCCAGCAGCTTAGACCTGGATACGCAGTATTTT
TRBV5-5	.	TRBD2	TRBJ2-7	CASSFGIYSGGADEQYF	TGTGCCAGCAGCTTTGGCATATATAGCGGGGGGGCCGACGAGCAGTACTTC
TRBV3-1/TRBV3-2	once	.	TRBJ1-3	CASSQRGSGNTIYF	TGTGCCAGCAGCCAACGGGGAAGTGGAAACACCATATATTTT
TRBV5-5	.	TRBD1	TRBJ1-1	CASTKTRGRGVTEAFF	TGTGCCAGCACCAAAACCAGGGGGCGGGGTGTCACTGAAGCTTTCTTT
TRBV4-2	.	.	TRBJ2-7	CASSPRDTSYEQYF	TGTGCCAGCAGCCCCCGGGACACCTCCTACGAGCAGTACTTC
TRBV7-6	few	.	TRBJ2-1	CASSSGLGGLGNEQFF	TGTGCCAGCAGCTCAGGACTAGGGGGATTAGGCAATGAGCAGTTCTTC
TRBV4-1	.	TRBD1	TRBJ1-1	CASRRWGQGNTEAFF	TGCGCCAGCAGACGATGGGGACAGGGCAACACTGAAGCTTTCTTT
TRBV12-3/TRBV12-4	.	.	TRBJ2-1	CASSLGAEQFF	TGTGCCAGCAGTTTAGGGGCTGAGCAGTTCTTC
TRBV9	.	TRBD1	TRBJ1-6	CASSRTQGGTSDNSPLHF	TGTGCCAGCAGTCGTACCCAGGGGGGTACCAGCGATAATTCACCCCTCCACTTT
TRBV18	once	TRBD1	TRBJ1-1	CASSTNTGAEAFF	TGTGCCAGCTCAACCAATACAGGGGCTGAAGCTTTCTTT
TRBV6-5	.	.	TRBJ1-5	CASRPTGLGQPQHF	TGTGCCAGCAGACCAACAGGGCTCGGGCAGCCCCAGCATTTT
TRBV27	once	.	TRBJ2-3	CASSPDRKTDTQYF	TGTGCCAGCAGTCCCGACAGGAAGACAGATACGCAGTATTTT
TRBV15	.	.	TRBJ2-1	CATSTPGVTYNEQFF	TGTGCCACCAGCACCCCGGGGGTCACCTACAATGAGCAGTTCTTC
TRBV30	.	.	TRBJ2-4	CAWSDLNGGPKNIQYF	TGTGCCTGGAGTGATTTGAACGGGGGGCCAAAAAACATTCAGTACTTC
TRBV20-1	.	TRBD1	TRBJ1-1	CSASRDRYMNTEAFF	TGCAGTGCAAGTCGGGACAGGTACATGAACACTGAAGCTTTCTTT